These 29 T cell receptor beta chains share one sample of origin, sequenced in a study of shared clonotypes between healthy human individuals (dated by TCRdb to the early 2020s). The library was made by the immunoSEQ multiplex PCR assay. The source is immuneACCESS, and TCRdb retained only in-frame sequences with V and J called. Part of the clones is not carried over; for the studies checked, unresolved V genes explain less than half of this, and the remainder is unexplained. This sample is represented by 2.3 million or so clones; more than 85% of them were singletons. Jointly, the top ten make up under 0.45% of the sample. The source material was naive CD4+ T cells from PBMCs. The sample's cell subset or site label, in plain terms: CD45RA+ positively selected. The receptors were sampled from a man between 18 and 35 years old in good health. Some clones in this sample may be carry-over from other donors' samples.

CDR3 region: CASGPGGQLGETQYF. The CDR3 nucleotides read TGTGCCAGCGGCCCCGGGGGGCAATTGGGAGAGACCCAGTACTTC. The V and J genes are TRBV7-3 and TRBJ2-5; D possibly corresponds to TRBD2 (7 bases). Trimming pared 8 bases from V and 4 bases from J, leaving 20 bases between. The CDR3 has 15 residues. CDR1 is SGHTA and CDR2 is FQGTGA in the germline V gene.

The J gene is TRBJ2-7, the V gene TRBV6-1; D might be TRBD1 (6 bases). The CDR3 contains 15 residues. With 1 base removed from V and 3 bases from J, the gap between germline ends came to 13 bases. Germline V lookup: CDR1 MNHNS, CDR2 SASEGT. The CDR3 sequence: CASSEGWDTLYEQYF. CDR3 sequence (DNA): TGTGCCAGCAGTGAAGGGTGGGACACGCTCTACGAGCAGTACTTC.

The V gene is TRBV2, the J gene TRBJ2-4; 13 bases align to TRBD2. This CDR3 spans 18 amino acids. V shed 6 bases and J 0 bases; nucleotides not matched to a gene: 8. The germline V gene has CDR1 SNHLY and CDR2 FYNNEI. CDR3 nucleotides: TGTGCCAGCAGAGACCTACTAGCGGGAGGGCTAGCCAAAAACATTCAGTACTTC. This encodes CASRDLLAGGLAKNIQYF.

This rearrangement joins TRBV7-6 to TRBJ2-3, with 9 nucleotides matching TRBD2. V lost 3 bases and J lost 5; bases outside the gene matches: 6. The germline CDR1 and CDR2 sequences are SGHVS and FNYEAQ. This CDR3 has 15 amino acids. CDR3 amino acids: CASSLGGRAVDTQYF. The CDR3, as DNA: TGTGCCAGCAGCTTGGGCGGGAGGGCAGTAGATACGCAGTATTTT.

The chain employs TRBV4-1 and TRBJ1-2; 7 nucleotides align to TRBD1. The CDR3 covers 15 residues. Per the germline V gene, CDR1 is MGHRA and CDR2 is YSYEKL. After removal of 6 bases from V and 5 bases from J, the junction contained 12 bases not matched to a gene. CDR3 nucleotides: TGCGCCAGCAGACCCTGGGGACAGCGAGCATATGGCTACACCTTC. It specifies CASRPWGQRAYGYTF.

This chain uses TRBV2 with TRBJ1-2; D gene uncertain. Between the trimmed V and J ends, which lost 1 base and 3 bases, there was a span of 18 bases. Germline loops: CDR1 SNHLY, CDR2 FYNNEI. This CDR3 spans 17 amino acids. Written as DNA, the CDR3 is TGTGCCAGCAGTGAAGAGAGGTGGACCTACTGGGACTATGGCTACACCTTC. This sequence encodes CASSEERWTYWDYGYTF. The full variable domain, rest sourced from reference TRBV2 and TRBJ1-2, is EPEVTQTPSHQVTQMGQEVILRCVPISNHLYFYWYRQILGQKVEFLVSFYNNEISEKSEIFDDQFSVERPDGSNFTLKIRSTKLEDSAMYFCASSEERWTYWDYGYTFGSGTRLTVV.

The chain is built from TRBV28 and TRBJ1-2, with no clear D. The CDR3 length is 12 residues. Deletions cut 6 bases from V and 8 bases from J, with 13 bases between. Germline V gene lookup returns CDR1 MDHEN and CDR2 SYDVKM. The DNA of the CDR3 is TGTGCCAGCAGGACACCCCCCGCGGGCTACACCTTC. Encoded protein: CASRTPPAGYTF.

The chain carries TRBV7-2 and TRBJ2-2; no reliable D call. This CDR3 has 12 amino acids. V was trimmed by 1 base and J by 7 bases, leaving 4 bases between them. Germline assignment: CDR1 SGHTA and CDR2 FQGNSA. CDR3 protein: CASSLEVGELFF. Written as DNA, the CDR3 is TGTGCCAGCAGCTTAGAGGTCGGGGAGCTGTTTTTT. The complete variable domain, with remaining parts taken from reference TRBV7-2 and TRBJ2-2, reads GAGVSQSPSNKVTEKGKDVELRCDPISGHTALYWYRQSLGQGLEFLIYFQGNSAPDKSGLPSDRFSAERTGGSVSTLTIQRTQQEDSAVYLCASSLEVGELFFGEGSRLTVL.

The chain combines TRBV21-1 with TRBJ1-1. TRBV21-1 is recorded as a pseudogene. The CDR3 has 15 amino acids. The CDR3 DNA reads TGTGCCAGCAGCAAAGGTCGGGCGATGAACACTGAAGCTTTCTTT. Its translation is CASSKGRAMNTEAFF.

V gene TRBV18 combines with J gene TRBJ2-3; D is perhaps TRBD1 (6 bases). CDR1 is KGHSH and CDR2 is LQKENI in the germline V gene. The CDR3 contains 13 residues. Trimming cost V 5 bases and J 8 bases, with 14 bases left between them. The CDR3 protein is CASSSDRTGTQYF. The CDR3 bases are TGTGCCAGCTCATCAGACAGGACGGGTACGCAGTATTTT.

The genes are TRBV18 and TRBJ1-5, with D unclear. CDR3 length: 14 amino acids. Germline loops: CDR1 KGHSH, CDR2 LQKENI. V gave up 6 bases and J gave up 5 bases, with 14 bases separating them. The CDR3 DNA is TGTGCCAGCTCTCCATCCTCGCTGGATCAGCCCCAGCATTTT. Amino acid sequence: CASSPSSLDQPQHF.

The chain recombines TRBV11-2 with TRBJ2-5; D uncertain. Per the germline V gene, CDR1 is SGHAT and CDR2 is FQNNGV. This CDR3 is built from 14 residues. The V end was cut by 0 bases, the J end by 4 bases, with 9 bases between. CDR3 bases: TGTGCCAGCAGCTTAGATCTAGTCCTAGAGACCCAGTACTTC. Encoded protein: CASSLDLVLETQYF.

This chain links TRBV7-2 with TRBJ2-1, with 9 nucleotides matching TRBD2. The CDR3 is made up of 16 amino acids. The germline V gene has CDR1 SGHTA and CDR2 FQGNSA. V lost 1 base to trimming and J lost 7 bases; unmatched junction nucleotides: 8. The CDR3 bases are TGTGCCAGCAGCTTAGTAGGCCTAGCGGGAAGGAATGAGCAGTTCTTC. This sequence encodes CASSLVGLAGRNEQFF.

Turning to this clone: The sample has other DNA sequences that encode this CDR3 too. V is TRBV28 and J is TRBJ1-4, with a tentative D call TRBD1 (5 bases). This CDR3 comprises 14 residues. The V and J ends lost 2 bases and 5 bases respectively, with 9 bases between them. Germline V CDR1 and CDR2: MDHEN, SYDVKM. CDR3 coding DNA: TGTGCCAGCAGTTTAACAGGTACCAATGAAAAACTGTTTTTT. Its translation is CASSLTGTNEKLFF.

CDR3: CASSLATGGAAGELFF. CDR3 in DNA: TGTGCCAGCAGCTTAGCGACAGGGGGCGCGGCCGGGGAGCTGTTTTTT. V and J are TRBV7-2 and TRBJ2-2; TRBD1 matches at 10 bases. Germline V gives CDR1 SGHTA, CDR2 FQGNSA. The CDR3 has 16 amino acids. The trim removed 0 bases at V and 6 bases at J, leaving 4 bases unmatched.

This chain's CDR3 is CASIVGGQGLLNEQFF. CDR3 bases: TGTGCCAGCATTGTTGGGGGACAGGGACTTTTGAATGAGCAGTTCTTC. V gene TRBV28 combines with J gene TRBJ2-1; 9 nucleotides agree with TRBD1. V lost 7 bases, J lost 7 bases, and 14 bases stayed unmatched. This CDR3 is 16 amino acids long. CDR1 and CDR2 from the germline V gene are MDHEN and SYDVKM.

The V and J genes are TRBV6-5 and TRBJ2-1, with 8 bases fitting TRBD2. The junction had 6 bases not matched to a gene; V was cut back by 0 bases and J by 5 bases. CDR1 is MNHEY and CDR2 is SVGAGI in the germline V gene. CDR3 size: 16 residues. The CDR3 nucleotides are TGTGCCAGCAGTTACTCGATCAATAGCGGGAACAATGAGCAGTTCTTC. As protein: CASSYSINSGNNEQFF.

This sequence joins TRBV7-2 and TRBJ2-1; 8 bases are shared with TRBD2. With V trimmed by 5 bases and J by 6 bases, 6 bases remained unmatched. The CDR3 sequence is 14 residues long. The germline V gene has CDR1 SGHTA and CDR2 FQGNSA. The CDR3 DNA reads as TGTGCCAGCAGCCTTAGCGGGGTTCGCAATGAGCAGTTCTTC. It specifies CASSLSGVRNEQFF.

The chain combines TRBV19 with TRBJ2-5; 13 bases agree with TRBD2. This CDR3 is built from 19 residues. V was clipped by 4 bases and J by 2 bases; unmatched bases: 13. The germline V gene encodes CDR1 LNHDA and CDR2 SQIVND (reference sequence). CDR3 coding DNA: TGTGCCAGTAGTACCAACAAACTAGCGGGAGGGTTGGGGCAAGAGACCCAGTACTTC. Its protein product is CASSTNKLAGGLGQETQYF.

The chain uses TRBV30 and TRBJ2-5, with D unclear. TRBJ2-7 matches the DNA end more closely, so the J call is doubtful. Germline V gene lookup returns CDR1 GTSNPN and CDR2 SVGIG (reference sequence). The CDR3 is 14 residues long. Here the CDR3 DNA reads TGTGCCTGGAGTGTAGTAGTTCCGTCCTACGAGCAGTACTTC. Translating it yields CAWSVVVPSYEQYF.

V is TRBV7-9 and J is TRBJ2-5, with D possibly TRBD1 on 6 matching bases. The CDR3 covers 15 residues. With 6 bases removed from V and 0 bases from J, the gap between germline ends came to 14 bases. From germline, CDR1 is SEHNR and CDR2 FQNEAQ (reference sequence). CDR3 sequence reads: CASSSGTTHQETQYF. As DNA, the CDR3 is TGTGCCAGCAGTTCCGGGACAACTCACCAAGAGACCCAGTACTTC.

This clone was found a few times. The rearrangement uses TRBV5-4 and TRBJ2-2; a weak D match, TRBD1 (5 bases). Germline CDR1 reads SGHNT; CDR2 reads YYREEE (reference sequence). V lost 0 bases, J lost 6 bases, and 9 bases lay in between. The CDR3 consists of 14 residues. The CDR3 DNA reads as TGTGCCAGCAGCTTGGAGGGGTTAGCCGGGGAGCTGTTTTTT. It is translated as CASSLEGLAGELFF.

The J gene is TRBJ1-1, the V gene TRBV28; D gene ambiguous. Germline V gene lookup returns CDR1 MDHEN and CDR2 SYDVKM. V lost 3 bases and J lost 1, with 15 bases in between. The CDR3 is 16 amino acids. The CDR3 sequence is CASSFKIREGNTEAFF. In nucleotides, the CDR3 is TGTGCCAGCAGTTTCAAAATCCGAGAGGGGAACACTGAAGCTTTCTTT.

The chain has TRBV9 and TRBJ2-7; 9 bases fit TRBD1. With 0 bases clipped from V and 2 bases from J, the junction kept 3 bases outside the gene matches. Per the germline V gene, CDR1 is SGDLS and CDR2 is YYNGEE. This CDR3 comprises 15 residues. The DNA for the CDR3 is TGTGCCAGCAGCGTAGGGGACAGGGTCACCTACGAGCAGTACTTC. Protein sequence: CASSVGDRVTYEQYF.

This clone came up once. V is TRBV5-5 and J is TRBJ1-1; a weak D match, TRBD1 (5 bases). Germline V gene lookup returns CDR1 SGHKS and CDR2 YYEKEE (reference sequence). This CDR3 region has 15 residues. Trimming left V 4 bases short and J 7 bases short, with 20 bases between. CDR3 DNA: TGTGCCAGCAGCACCCAGCAGGGAACCGGGGTTGAAGCTTTCTTT. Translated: CASSTQQGTGVEAFF.

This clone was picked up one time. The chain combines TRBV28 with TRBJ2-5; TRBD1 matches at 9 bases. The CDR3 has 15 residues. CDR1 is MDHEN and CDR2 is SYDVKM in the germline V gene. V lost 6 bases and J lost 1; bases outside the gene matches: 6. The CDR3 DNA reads TGTGCCAGCAGCCAAACGGGACAGGGCCAAGAGACCCAGTACTTC. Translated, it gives CASSQTGQGQETQYF. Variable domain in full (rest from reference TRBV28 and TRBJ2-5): DVKVTQSSRYLVKRTGEKVFLECVQDMDHENMFWYRQDPGLGLRLIYFSYDVKMKEKGDIPEGYSVSREKKERFSLILESASTNQTSMYLCASSQTGQGQETQYFGPGTRLLVL.

DNA for the CDR3: TGTGCCAGCAGCGTAGACGGGACAGCATTCTACGAGCAGTACTTC. Protein sequence: CASSVDGTAFYEQYF. The gene calls are TRBV9 and TRBJ2-7; 7 nucleotides match TRBD1. After removal of 0 bases from V and 3 bases from J, the junction contained 6 bases not matched to a gene. Germline V gene lookup returns CDR1 SGDLS and CDR2 YYNGEE. The CDR3 loop spans 15 amino acids. Full variable domain (missing parts from reference TRBV9 and TRBJ2-7): DSGVTQTPKHLITATGQRVTLRCSPRSGDLSVYWYQQSLDQGLQFLIQYYNGEERAKGNILERFSAQQFPDLHSELNLSSLELGDSALYFCASSVDGTAFYEQYFGPGTRLTVT.

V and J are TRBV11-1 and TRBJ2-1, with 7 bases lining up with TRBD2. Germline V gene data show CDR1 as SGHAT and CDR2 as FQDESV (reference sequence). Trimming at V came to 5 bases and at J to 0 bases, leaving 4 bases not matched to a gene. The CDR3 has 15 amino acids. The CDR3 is CASSMASGSYNEQFF. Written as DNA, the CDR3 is TGTGCCAGCAGCATGGCTAGCGGCTCCTACAATGAGCAGTTCTTC. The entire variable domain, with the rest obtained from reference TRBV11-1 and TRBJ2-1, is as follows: EAEVAQSPRYKITEKSQAVAFWCDPISGHATLYWYRQILGQGPELLVQFQDESVVDDSQLPKDRFSAERLKGVDSTLKIQPAELGDSAMYLCASSMASGSYNEQFFGPGTRLTVL.

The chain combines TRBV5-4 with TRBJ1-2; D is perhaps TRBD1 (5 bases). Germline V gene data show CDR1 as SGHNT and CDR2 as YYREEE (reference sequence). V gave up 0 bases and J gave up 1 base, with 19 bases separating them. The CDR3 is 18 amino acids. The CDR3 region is CASSLGKRGGMINYGYTF. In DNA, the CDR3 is TGTGCCAGCAGCTTGGGCAAAAGGGGAGGAATGATTAACTATGGCTACACCTTC.